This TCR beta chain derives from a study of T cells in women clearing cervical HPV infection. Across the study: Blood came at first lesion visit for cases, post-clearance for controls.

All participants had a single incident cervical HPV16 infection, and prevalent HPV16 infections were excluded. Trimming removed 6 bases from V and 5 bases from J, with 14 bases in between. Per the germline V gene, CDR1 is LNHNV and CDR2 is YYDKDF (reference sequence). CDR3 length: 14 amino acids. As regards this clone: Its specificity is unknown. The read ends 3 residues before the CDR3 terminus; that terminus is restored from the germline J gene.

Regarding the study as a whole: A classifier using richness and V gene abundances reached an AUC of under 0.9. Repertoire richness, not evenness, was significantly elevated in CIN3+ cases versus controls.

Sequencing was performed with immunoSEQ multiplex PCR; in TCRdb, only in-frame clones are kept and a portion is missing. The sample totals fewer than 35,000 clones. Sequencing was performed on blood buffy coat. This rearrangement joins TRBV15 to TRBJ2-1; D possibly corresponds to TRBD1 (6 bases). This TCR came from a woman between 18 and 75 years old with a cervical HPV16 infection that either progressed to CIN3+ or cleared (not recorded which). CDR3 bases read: TGTGCCACCAGTCCGGAGACAGGCGACAATGAG. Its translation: CATSPETGDNE. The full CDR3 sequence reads CATSPETGDNEQFF.